The next 12 T cell receptor beta chains were all read from a single sample in a study of T cells in Graves' hyperthyroidism and ophthalmopathy. TCR beta CDR3 sequences were amplified from RNA transcripts. In the first-round RT-PCR of the TCR CDR3, the HTBI primer set was used. Each CDR3 protein is one row after TCRdb ran MiXCR on the multiplex PCR reads. The sample includes around 600,000 distinct CDR3 sequences, around 14% of them seen just once. Sequencing was performed on blood. These receptors all come from a woman under 30 with Graves' ophthalmopathy.

This clonotype was observed many times. This chain joins TRBV19 and TRBJ2-1, with 10 bases aligning to TRBD2. The CDR3 covers 14 residues. Germline V gives CDR1 LNHDA, CDR2 SQIVND (reference sequence). With 7 bases clipped from V and 10 bases from J, the junction kept 10 bases outside the gene matches. CDR3 protein: CASTASGSLEEQFF. DNA of the CDR3: TGTGCCAGTACGGCTAGCGGGAGTCTGGAAGAGCAGTTCTTC.

With regard to this clonotype: With a much larger clone just one base away, this may be a read error. J is TRBJ1-3 and V is TRBV5-1, with 9 bases matching TRBD1. Germline V gene sequence: CDR1 SGHRS, CDR2 YFSETQ. This CDR3 contains 19 residues. V lost 5 bases to trimming and J lost 4 bases; unmatched junction nucleotides: 19. The CDR3 region is CASSTGTGYLLDEGNTIYF. CDR3 nucleotides: TGCGCCAGCAGTACCGGGACAGGGTACCTCCTGGATGAAGGAAACACCATATATTTT.

This clonotype was detected many times. The chain recombines TRBV20-1 with TRBJ1-1; D uncertain. Trimming cost V 6 bases and J 1 base, with 15 bases left between them. The CDR3 loop spans 14 amino acids. The germline V gene has CDR1 DFQATT and CDR2 SNEGSKA (reference sequence). The chain's CDR3 is CSALSNAGNTEAFF. In DNA form, the CDR3 reads TGCAGTGCCCTCTCCAACGCCGGGAACACTGAAGCTTTCTTT.

At least ten counts were recorded for this clonotype. The chain combines TRBV12-3 or TRBV12-4 with TRBJ1-6; 8 positions match TRBD1. With 5 bases clipped from V and 9 bases from J, the junction kept 6 bases outside the gene matches. The CDR3 totals 14 residues. The CDR3 DNA sequence: TGTGCCAGCAGTCCCCAGGGGGCTAGTTCACCCCTCCACTTT. Its translation: CASSPQGASSPLHF.

The V gene is TRBV24-1, the J gene TRBJ2-1; D is perhaps TRBD2 (6 bases). Germline CDR1 and CDR2: KGHDR and SFDVKD. CDR3 length: 17 residues. The V gene lost 0 bases and the J gene lost 3 bases, with 14 bases spanning the gap. The CDR3 loop reads CATSDLHGGVDYNEQFF. DNA for the CDR3: TGTGCCACCAGTGATTTGCACGGGGGAGTCGACTACAATGAGCAGTTCTTC.

This clonotype was observed at least ten times. The chain uses TRBV4-2 and TRBJ2-7; 7 nucleotides align to TRBD2. The CDR3 totals 14 residues. Germline V gene sequence: CDR1 LGHNA, CDR2 YNFKEQ. With V trimmed by 4 bases and J by 2 bases, 5 bases remained unmatched. The CDR3 bases are TGTGCCAGCAGCCCGCGACTAGCCCCCTACGAGCAGTACTTC. This translates into CASSPRLAPYEQYF.

This clonotype was seen repeatedly, ten times or more. V is TRBV20-1 and J is TRBJ2-1; the match to TRBD1 covers 7 bases. After removal of 3 bases from V and 4 bases from J, the junction contained 9 bases not matched to a gene. Germline CDR1 is DFQATT and CDR2 is SNEGSKA (reference sequence). There are 15 residues in the CDR3. The CDR3 bases are TGCAGTGCTAGCAGCGGACAGGAAGGATACAATGAGCAGTTCTTC. Its translation is CSASSGQEGYNEQFF.

This clonotype was counted many times. This chain uses TRBV6-6 with TRBJ1-1, with D perhaps TRBD1 (5 bases). The CDR3 consists of 13 residues. The V and J ends lost 2 bases and 4 bases respectively, with 8 bases between them. The germline gives CDR1 MNHNY, CDR2 SVGAGI (reference sequence). The DNA for the CDR3 is TGTGCCAGCAGTTACAGGCAGGGCACTGAAGCTTTCTTT. Residues: CASSYRQGTEAFF.

This clonotype was counted at least ten times. The V gene is TRBV28, the J gene TRBJ1-5, with D unresolved. Germline V gene data show CDR1 as MDHEN and CDR2 as SYDVKM. This CDR3 comprises 15 residues. Trimming cost V 2 bases and J 3 bases, with 11 bases left between them. The CDR3 spells CASSLPRQLNQPQHF. The CDR3 coding sequence is TGTGCCAGCAGTTTACCGAGGCAGCTCAATCAGCCCCAGCATTTT.

The genes are TRBV5-1 and TRBJ2-3; TRBD2 agrees at 9 bases. The germline V gene encodes CDR1 SGHRS and CDR2 YFSETQ. This CDR3 has 18 residues. V shed 0 bases, J shed 6 bases, and the junction held 14 bases outside the gene matches. In DNA, the CDR3 is TGCGCCAGCAGCTTGGACCCGATTAGCGGGAGAGGCCCTGATACGCAGTATTTT. Translating gives CASSLDPISGRGPDTQYF. The full variable domain, rest sourced from reference TRBV5-1 and TRBJ2-3, is KAGVTQTPRYLIKTRGQQVTLSCSPISGHRSVSWYQQTPGQGLQFLFEYFSETQRNKGNFPGRFSGRQFSNSRSEMNVSTLELGDSALYLCASSLDPISGRGPDTQYFGPGTRLTVL.

This clonotype was detected ten times or more. This chain joins TRBV7-9 and TRBJ1-4; 7 nucleotides agree with TRBD1. V lost 5 bases to trimming and J lost 0 bases; unmatched junction nucleotides: 3. The CDR3 sequence is 15 residues long. Germline V gene lookup returns CDR1 SEHNR and CDR2 FQNEAQ (reference sequence). The CDR3 DNA reads TGTGCCAGCAGCCGTGGACAGGCAACTAATGAAAAACTGTTTTTT. It specifies CASSRGQATNEKLFF.

This clonotype was recorded a few times. The V and J genes are TRBV6-1 and TRBJ2-3, with D possibly TRBD1 on 6 matching bases. CDR3 length: 15 amino acids. The V gene's germline CDR1 is MNHNS and CDR2 SASEGT. Trimming left V 6 bases short and J 3 bases short, with 16 bases between. The CDR3 region is CASRETGSQTDTQYF. CDR3 coding DNA: TGTGCCAGCAGAGAGACAGGTAGCCAGACAGATACGCAGTATTTT.